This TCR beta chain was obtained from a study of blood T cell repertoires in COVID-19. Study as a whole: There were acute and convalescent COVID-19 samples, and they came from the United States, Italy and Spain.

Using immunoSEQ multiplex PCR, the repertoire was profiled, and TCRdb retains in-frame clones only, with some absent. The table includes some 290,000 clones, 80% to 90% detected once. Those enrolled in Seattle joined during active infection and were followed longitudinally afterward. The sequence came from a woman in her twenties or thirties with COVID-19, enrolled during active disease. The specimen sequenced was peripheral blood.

The CDR3 DNA reads as TGCAGCGTCTCAAACAGGGCACAGGGGACGCAGTATTTT. Its protein is CSVSNRAQGTQYF. This chain links TRBV29-1 with TRBJ2-3, with 7 bases matching TRBD1. Germline V gene sequence: CDR1 SQVTM, CDR2 ANQGSEA. The V and J ends lost 6 bases and 9 bases, in that order; junction bases with no gene match: 12. The CDR3 length is 13 residues.